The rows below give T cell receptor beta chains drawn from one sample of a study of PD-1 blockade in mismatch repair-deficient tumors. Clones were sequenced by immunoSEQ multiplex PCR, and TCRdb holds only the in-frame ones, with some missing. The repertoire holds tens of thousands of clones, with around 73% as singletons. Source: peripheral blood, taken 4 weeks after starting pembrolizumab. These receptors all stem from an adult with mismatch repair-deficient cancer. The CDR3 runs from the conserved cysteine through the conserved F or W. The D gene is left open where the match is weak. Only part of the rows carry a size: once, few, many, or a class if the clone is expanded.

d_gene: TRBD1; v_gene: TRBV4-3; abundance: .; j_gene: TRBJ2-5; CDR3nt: TGCGCCAGCAGCCAAGAGACGACAGGGTTAGGTGGGGCCCAGTACTTC; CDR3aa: CASSQETTGLGGAQYF
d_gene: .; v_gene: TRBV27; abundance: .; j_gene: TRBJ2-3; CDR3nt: TGTGCCAGCAGTAAACAGGGAAACACAGATACGCAGTATTTT; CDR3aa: CASSKQGNTDTQYF
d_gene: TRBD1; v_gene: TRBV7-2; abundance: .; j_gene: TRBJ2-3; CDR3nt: TGTGCCAGCAGCCCCACAGGGGGAGATACGCAGTATTTT; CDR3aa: CASSPTGGDTQYF
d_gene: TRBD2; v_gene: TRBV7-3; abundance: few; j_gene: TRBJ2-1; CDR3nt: TGTGCCAGCAGCCGAGCGGGAGTCGGCAATGAGCAGTTCTTC; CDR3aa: CASSRAGVGNEQFF
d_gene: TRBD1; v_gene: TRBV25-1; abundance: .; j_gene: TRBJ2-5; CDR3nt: TGTGCCAGCAGTGTAAGGGGGCGCGAGACCCAGTACTTC; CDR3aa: CASSVRGRETQYF
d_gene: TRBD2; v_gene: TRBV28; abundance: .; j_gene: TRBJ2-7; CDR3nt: TGTGCCAGCAGTTTATTGGCCGTACGACTAGCGGGATCCGTTGCATACGAGCAGTACTTC; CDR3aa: CASSLLAVRLAGSVAYEQYF
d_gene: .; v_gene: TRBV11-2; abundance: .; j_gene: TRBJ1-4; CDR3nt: TGTGCCAGCAGCTTAGCCCAGTCCGGAAAACTGTTTTTT; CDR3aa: CASSLAQSGKLFF
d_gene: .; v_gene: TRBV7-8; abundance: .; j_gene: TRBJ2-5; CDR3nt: TGTGCCAGCAGCTTAGTACAGGGAGGCTTGGAGACCCAGTACTTC; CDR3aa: CASSLVQGGLETQYF
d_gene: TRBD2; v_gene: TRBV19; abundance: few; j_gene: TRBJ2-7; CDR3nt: TGTGCCAGTAGTATAGGGGGACTAGTTGGTGAGCAGTACTTC; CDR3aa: CASSIGGLVGEQYF
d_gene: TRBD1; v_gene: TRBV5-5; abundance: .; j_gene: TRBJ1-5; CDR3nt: TGTGCCAGCAGCTCGGGACAGGGTCATCAGCCCCAGCATTTT; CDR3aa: CASSSGQGHQPQHF
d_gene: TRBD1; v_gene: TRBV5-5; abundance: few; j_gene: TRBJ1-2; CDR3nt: TGTGCCAGCAGCTTATTTGGTGGAACAGGGGGCTCCTTATCCTATGGCTACACCTTC; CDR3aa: CASSLFGGTGGSLSYGYTF
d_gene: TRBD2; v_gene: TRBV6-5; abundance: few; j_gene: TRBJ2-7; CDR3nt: TGTGCCAGCAGCATGACTAGCGGGAGTGTCGGCGAGCAGTACTTC; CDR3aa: CASSMTSGSVGEQYF
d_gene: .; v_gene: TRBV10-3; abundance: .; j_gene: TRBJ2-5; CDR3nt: TGTGCCATCGCCCGGGACACCCCAAGACGGACCCAGTACTTC; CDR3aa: CAIARDTPRRTQYF
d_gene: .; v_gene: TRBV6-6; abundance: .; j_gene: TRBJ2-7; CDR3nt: TGTGCCAGCAGTTACCCCACTAGCAACGAGCAGTACTTC; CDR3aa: CASSYPTSNEQYF
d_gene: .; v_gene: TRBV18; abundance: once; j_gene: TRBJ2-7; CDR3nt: TGTGCCAGCTCAACAATCTCCTACGAGCAGTACTTC; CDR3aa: CASSTISYEQYF
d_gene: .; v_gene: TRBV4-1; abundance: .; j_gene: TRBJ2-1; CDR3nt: TGCGCCAGCAGCCATAGCCCGGGACCGCTCTACAATGAGCAGTTCTTC; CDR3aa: CASSHSPGPLYNEQFF
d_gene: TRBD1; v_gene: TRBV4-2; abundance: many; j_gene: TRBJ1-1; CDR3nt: TGTGCCAGCAGCCCAAGGACAGGTCCGACTGAAGCTTTCTTT; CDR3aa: CASSPRTGPTEAFF
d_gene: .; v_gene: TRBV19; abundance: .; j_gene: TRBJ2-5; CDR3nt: TGTGCCAGTGGGGGGGGCTTTGGAGAGACCCAGTACTTC; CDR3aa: CASGGGFGETQYF
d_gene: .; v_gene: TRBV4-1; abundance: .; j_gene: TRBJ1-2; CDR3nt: TGCGCCAGCAGCCAAGTCACAGCTCCCTATGGCTACACCTTC; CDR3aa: CASSQVTAPYGYTF
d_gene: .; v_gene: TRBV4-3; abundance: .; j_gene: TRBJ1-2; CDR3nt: TGCGCCAGCAGCCAAGATCGGGGCTTATCAGGCTACACCTTC; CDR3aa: CASSQDRGLSGYTF
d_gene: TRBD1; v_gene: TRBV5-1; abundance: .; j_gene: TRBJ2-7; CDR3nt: TGCGCCAGCAGCTTGGAACAGGGGGCGCCCCGGGAGCAGTACTTC; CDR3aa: CASSLEQGAPREQYF
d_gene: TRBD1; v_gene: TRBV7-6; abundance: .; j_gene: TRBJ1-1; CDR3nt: TGTGCCAGCAGCTTAACCATTGTGGGGACAGACTTGAACACTGAAGCTTTCTTT; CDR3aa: CASSLTIVGTDLNTEAFF
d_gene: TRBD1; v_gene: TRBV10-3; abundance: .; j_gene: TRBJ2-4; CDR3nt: TGTGCCATCAGTGAGTCGATAGCGGCAGGGGGCAGGGGAGCCAAAAACATTCAGTACTTC; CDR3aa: CAISESIAAGGRGAKNIQYF
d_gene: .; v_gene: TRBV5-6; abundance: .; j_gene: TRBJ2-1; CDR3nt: TGTGCCAGCAGCTTGGTGCAGGGGTCCTACAATGAGCAGTTCTTC; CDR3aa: CASSLVQGSYNEQFF
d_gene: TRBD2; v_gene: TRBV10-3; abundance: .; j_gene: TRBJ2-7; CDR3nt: TGTGCCATCAGTGAGGCGGGAGGTACGTCCTACGAGCAGTACTTC; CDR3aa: CAISEAGGTSYEQYF
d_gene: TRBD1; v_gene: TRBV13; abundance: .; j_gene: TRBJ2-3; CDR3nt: TGTGCCAGCAGGAGGGGACAGGGGATCCCAGATACGCAGTATTTT; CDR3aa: CASRRGQGIPDTQYF
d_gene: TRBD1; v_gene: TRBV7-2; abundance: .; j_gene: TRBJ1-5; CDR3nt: TGTGCCAGCAGCACGGACAGGGCGGGAAATCAGCCCCAGCATTTT; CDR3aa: CASSTDRAGNQPQHF
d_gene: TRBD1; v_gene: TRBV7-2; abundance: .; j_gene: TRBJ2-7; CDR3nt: TGTGCCAGCAGCGTGCAGGGACAGGGCTACTACGAGCAGTACTTC; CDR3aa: CASSVQGQGYYEQYF
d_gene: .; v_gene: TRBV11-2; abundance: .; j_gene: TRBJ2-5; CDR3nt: TGTGCCAGCAGCAAAGGCCCCGGACCCCCAGAGACCCAGTACTTC; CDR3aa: CASSKGPGPPETQYF
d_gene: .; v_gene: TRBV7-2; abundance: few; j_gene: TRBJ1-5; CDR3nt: TGTGCCAGCAGCCAAAGGGTCGATCAGCCCCAGCATTTT; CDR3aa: CASSQRVDQPQHF
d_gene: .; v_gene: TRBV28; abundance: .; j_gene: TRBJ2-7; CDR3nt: TGTGCCAGCAACCTGGCCACCTACGAGCAGTACTTC; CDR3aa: CASNLATYEQYF
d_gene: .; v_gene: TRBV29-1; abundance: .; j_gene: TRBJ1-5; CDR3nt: TGCAGCGTTCAGGTGGGAGGGCAGCCCCAGCATTTT; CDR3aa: CSVQVGGQPQHF
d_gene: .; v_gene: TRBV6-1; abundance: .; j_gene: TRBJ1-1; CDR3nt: TGTGCCAGCAGTGAAGTTTGGGAGGGAAGGTCTGAAGCTTTCTTT; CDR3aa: CASSEVWEGRSEAFF
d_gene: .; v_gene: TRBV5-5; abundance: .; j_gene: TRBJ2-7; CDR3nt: TGTGCCAGCAGCTTGAAACTTACGAACTACGAGCAGTACTTC; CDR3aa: CASSLKLTNYEQYF
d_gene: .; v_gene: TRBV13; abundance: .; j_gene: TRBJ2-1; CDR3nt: TGTGCCAGCAGCGAGGGACGAAGCTCCTACAATGAGCAGTTCTTC; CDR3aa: CASSEGRSSYNEQFF
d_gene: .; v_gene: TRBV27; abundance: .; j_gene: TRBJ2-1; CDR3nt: TGTGCCAGCAGTTTGTACCAGAGCTCCTACAATGAGCAGTTCTTC; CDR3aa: CASSLYQSSYNEQFF
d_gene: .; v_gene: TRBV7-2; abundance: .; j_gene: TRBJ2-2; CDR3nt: TGTGCCAGCAGGGCGACTCAGCAGATTACCGGGGAGCTGTTTTTT; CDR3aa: CASRATQQITGELFF
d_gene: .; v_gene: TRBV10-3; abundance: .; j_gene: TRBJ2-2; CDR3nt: TGTGCCATCAGCGTGGACAGGGAGGGCGGGGAGCTGTTTTTT; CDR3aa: CAISVDREGGELFF
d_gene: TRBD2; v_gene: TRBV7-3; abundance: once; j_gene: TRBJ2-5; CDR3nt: TGTGCCAGCAGCTTAGTTCTAAAAAGCGGGAGGGCCGGAGAGACCCAGTACTTC; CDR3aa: CASSLVLKSGRAGETQYF
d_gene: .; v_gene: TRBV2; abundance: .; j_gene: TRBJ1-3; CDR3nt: TGTGCCAGCAGTATTGACAGGAGCTCTGGAAACACCATATATTTT; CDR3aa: CASSIDRSSGNTIYF
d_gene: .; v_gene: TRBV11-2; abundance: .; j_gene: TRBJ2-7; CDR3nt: TGTGCCAGCAGCTTATCAAGGATAACCTACGAGCAGTACTTC; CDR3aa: CASSLSRITYEQYF
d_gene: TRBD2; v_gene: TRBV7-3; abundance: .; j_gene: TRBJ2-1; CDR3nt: TGTGCCAGCAGCATGACTAGCGGGGGGCGGAATGAGCAGTTCTTC; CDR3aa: CASSMTSGGRNEQFF
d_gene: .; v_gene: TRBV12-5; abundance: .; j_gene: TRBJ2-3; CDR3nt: TGTGCTAGTGGAGGACAGCTTAGCACAGATACGCAGTATTTT; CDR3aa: CASGGQLSTDTQYF
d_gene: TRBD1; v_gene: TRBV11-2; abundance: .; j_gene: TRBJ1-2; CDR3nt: TGTGCCAGCAGCGTAGGACAGGGTCCCTATGGCTACACCTTC; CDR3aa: CASSVGQGPYGYTF
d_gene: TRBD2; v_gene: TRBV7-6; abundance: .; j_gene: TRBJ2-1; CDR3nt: TGTGCCAGCAGCTTTACTAGCGGGGCCGGCAATGAGCAGTTCTTC; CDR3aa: CASSFTSGAGNEQFF
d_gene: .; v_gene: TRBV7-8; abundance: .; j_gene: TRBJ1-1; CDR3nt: TGTGCCAGCTCGACGCAGGTCGGAAACACTGAAGCTTTCTTT; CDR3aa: CASSTQVGNTEAFF
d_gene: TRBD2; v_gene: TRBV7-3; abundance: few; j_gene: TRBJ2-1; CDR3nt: TGTGCCAGCACCATGGGACTAGCGGGAGACAATGAGCAGTTCTTC; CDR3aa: CASTMGLAGDNEQFF
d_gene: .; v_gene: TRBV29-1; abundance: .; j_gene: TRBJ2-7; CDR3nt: TGCAGCCTCTCGGTAGCGGTAACCTACGAGCAGTACTTC; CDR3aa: CSLSVAVTYEQYF
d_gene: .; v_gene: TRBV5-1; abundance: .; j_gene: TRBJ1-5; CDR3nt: TGCGCCAGCAGCGGGTTAGGGATTAGCAATCAGCCCCAGCATTTT; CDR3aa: CASSGLGISNQPQHF
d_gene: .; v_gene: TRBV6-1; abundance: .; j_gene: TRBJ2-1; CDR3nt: TGTGCCAGCAGTATTAATTACAATGAGCAGTTCTTC; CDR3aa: CASSINYNEQFF
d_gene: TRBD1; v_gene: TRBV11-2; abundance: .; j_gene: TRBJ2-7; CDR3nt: TGTGCCAGCAGCTTAACCGGGACAGGTTTCGAGCAGTACTTC; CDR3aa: CASSLTGTGFEQYF
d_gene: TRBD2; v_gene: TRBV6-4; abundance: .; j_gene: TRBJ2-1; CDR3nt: TGTGCCACCCGAAGGGACACTGGACTAGCGGGAGTGTTTGGTGAGCAGTTCTTC; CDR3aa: CATRRDTGLAGVFGEQFF
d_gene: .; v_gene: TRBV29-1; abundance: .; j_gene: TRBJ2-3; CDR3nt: TGCAGAGCCGGACAGCGGGATACGCAGTATTTT; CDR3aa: CRAGQRDTQYF
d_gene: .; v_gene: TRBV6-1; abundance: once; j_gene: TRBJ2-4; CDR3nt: TGTGCCAGCAGTACGAGATCTTTAGCCAAAAACATTCAGTACTTC; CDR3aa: CASSTRSLAKNIQYF
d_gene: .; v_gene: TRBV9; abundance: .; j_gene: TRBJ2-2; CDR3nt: TGTGCCAGCAGCGTGGGACGTGCCCCGAACACCGGGGAGCTGTTTTTT; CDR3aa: CASSVGRAPNTGELFF
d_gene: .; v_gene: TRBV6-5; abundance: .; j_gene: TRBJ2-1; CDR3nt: TGTGCCAGCAGTTACTCGGCCAGGGCCCGTAATGAGCAGTTCTTC; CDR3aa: CASSYSARARNEQFF
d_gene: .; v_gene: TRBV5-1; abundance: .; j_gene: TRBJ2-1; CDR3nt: TGCGCCAGCAGCGAGGGGTTAGGGGCCTACAATGAGCAGTTCTTC; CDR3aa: CASSEGLGAYNEQFF